The present entry profiles one TCR beta chain with its context. Its antigen is undetermined. The sample comes from a study of cytomegalovirus exposure and HLA in healthy donors. PCR primers comprised 60 Vbeta and 13 Jbeta primers. Clones were read by immunoSEQ multiplex PCR, and TCRdb kept only the in-frame ones, dropping some. The sample comprises 150,000 or so clones, roughly three quarters of which are singletons, and over 6% rests with the top ten. Germline-derived CDR1 and CDR2 are ENHRY and SYGVKD. This CDR3 spans 14 amino acids. V was cut by 0 bases and J by 8 bases, with 10 bases left in between. Broader study findings: Another analysis was done later, and it associated 16,951 TCR beta sequences with HLA alleles at 0.05 false discovery rate. Researchers left out some V segments, among them TRBV6-2 and TRBV6-3, as indistinguishable. Among TCR beta chains, those listed as cytomegalovirus-associated numbered approximately 150.

The chain couples TRBV10-3 to TRBJ1-4; no firm D call. The TCR comes from a man between 35 and 55 years old in good health and CMV-seropositive. The specimen sequenced was PBMCs. The CDR3 bases are TGTGCCATCAGTGAGTCAGGACTTTCGGAAAAACTGTTTTTT. It codes for CAISESGLSEKLFF.